The rows below give T cell receptor beta chains drawn from one sample of a study of blood T cell repertoires in COVID-19. TCRdb's copy holds only in-frame clones and misses some; the assay was immunoSEQ multiplex PCR. This sample has some 150,000 clones; 85% to 90% occur once, and the top ten carry 7%. Input material: peripheral blood. All receptors derive from an elderly woman in a cohort sampled during active or convalescent COVID-19. The CDR3 runs from the conserved cysteine through the conserved F or W. D genes are given only for firm matches. Clone size, where shown, is once, few, many, or a class for clones that have expanded.

clone_size: -
v_call: TRBV19
j_call: TRBJ1-1
d_call: -
cdr3_aa: CASSTQATEAFF
cdr3_nt: TGTGCCAGTAGTACCCAAGCGACTGAAGCTTTCTTT

clone_size: -
v_call: TRBV27
j_call: TRBJ1-2
d_call: -
cdr3_aa: CASSYRLSYGYTF
cdr3_nt: TGTGCCAGCAGTTACAGGCTATCCTATGGCTACACCTTC

clone_size: -
v_call: TRBV29-1
j_call: TRBJ2-7
d_call: TRBD1
cdr3_aa: CSVEVRDRDTYEQYF
cdr3_nt: TGCAGCGTTGAAGTAAGGGACAGGGACACCTACGAGCAGTACTTC

clone_size: -
v_call: TRBV27
j_call: TRBJ1-6
d_call: -
cdr3_aa: CASTTRGGVANSPLHF
cdr3_nt: TGTGCCAGCACCACTCGGGGGGGCGTCGCCAATTCACCCCTCCACTTT

clone_size: -
v_call: TRBV9
j_call: TRBJ1-6
d_call: -
cdr3_aa: CASSPHSRDSPLHF
cdr3_nt: TGTGCCAGCAGCCCACACTCCAGGGATTCACCCCTCCACTTT

clone_size: -
v_call: TRBV7-2
j_call: TRBJ1-2
d_call: -
cdr3_aa: CASSEGRYGYTF
cdr3_nt: TGTGCCAGCTCTGAGGGTCGCTATGGCTACACCTTC

clone_size: once
v_call: TRBV3-1/TRBV3-2
j_call: TRBJ2-3
d_call: TRBD2
cdr3_aa: CASSQGLAGSTDTQYF
cdr3_nt: TGTGCCAGCAGCCAAGGTCTAGCGGGGAGCACAGATACGCAGTATTTT

clone_size: -
v_call: TRBV19
j_call: TRBJ1-6
d_call: TRBD1
cdr3_aa: CASRQGTYNSPLHF
cdr3_nt: TGTGCCAGCAGACAGGGGACTTATAATTCACCCCTCCACTTT

clone_size: -
v_call: TRBV27
j_call: TRBJ2-7
d_call: TRBD2
cdr3_aa: CASSFIIGGAGEQYF
cdr3_nt: TGTGCCAGCAGTTTCATCATCGGGGGGGCCGGCGAGCAGTACTTC

clone_size: -
v_call: TRBV6-5
j_call: TRBJ1-1
d_call: -
cdr3_aa: CASSYGLGNTEAFF
cdr3_nt: TGTGCCAGCAGTTACGGGCTTGGGAACACTGAAGCTTTCTTT

clone_size: -
v_call: TRBV3-1/TRBV3-2
j_call: TRBJ2-1
d_call: -
cdr3_aa: CASSGSGEQFF
cdr3_nt: TGTGCCAGCAGCGGCAGCGGGGAGCAGTTCTTC

clone_size: -
v_call: TRBV5-1
j_call: TRBJ2-2
d_call: -
cdr3_aa: CASKWDITGELFF
cdr3_nt: TGCGCCAGCAAATGGGACATCACCGGGGAGCTGTTTTTT

clone_size: -
v_call: TRBV4-3
j_call: TRBJ2-3
d_call: -
cdr3_aa: CASSQDLRRDTQYF
cdr3_nt: TGCGCCAGCAGCCAAGATTTGAGGCGAGATACGCAGTATTTT

clone_size: -
v_call: TRBV11-3
j_call: TRBJ1-6
d_call: TRBD1
cdr3_aa: CASSLTGGRSPLHF
cdr3_nt: TGTGCCAGCAGCTTGACAGGGGGCCGTTCACCCCTCCACTTT

clone_size: -
v_call: TRBV19
j_call: TRBJ1-2
d_call: TRBD1
cdr3_aa: CASSSGQGYGYTF
cdr3_nt: TGTGCCAGTAGTTCGGGACAGGGCTATGGCTACACCTTC

clone_size: once
v_call: TRBV7-8
j_call: TRBJ1-5
d_call: TRBD1
cdr3_aa: CASSSGTGNQPQHF
cdr3_nt: TGTGCCAGCAGCTCCGGGACAGGCAATCAGCCCCAGCATTTT

clone_size: -
v_call: TRBV28
j_call: TRBJ2-5
d_call: TRBD1
cdr3_aa: CASLTRQGGGETQYF
cdr3_nt: TGTGCCAGCCTAACTCGACAGGGGGGGGGAGAGACCCAGTACTTC

clone_size: -
v_call: TRBV20-1
j_call: TRBJ1-2
d_call: TRBD1
cdr3_aa: CSAGQGIGYTF
cdr3_nt: TGCAGCGCAGGACAGGGGATTGGCTACACCTTC

clone_size: -
v_call: TRBV5-6
j_call: TRBJ2-5
d_call: TRBD2
cdr3_aa: CASSSRAGEETQYF
cdr3_nt: TGTGCCAGCAGCTCTCGAGCGGGAGAGGAGACCCAGTACTTC

clone_size: -
v_call: TRBV7-6
j_call: TRBJ2-5
d_call: -
cdr3_aa: CASSLAGGSQETQYF
cdr3_nt: TGTGCCAGCAGCTTAGCGGGGGGATCCCAAGAGACCCAGTACTTC

clone_size: once
v_call: TRBV24-1
j_call: TRBJ2-1
d_call: TRBD1
cdr3_aa: CATSGDSTSYNEQFF
cdr3_nt: TGTGCCACCAGTGGGGACAGTACTTCCTACAATGAGCAGTTCTTC

clone_size: once
v_call: TRBV5-4
j_call: TRBJ2-5
d_call: -
cdr3_aa: CASSLDRAGGTQYF
cdr3_nt: TGTGCCAGCAGCTTGGATCGGGCCGGGGGGACCCAGTACTTC

clone_size: -
v_call: TRBV25-1
j_call: TRBJ1-6
d_call: -
cdr3_aa: CASSEPGGDNSPLHF
cdr3_nt: TGTGCCAGCAGTGAACCTGGGGGCGATAATTCACCCCTCCACTTT

clone_size: -
v_call: TRBV2
j_call: TRBJ1-1
d_call: -
cdr3_aa: CASSELSGRGEAFF
cdr3_nt: TGTGCCAGCAGTGAACTGTCGGGCAGGGGCGAAGCTTTCTTT

clone_size: -
v_call: TRBV4-3
j_call: TRBJ2-3
d_call: -
cdr3_aa: CASSPVGGPHTQYF
cdr3_nt: TGCGCCAGCAGCCCCGTGGGGGGGCCTCATACGCAGTATTTT

clone_size: -
v_call: TRBV24-1
j_call: TRBJ2-5
d_call: -
cdr3_aa: CATSDRAGQETQYF
cdr3_nt: TGTGCCACCAGTGATAGGGCAGGGCAAGAGACCCAGTACTTC

clone_size: -
v_call: TRBV3-1/TRBV3-2
j_call: TRBJ2-7
d_call: -
cdr3_aa: CASSQDRALGQKTYEQYF
cdr3_nt: TGTGCCAGCAGCCAAGATCGGGCCTTGGGGCAGAAAACCTACGAGCAGTACTTC

clone_size: -
v_call: TRBV19
j_call: TRBJ1-5
d_call: TRBD1
cdr3_aa: CASSIAGLEGAYGQPQHF
cdr3_nt: TGTGCCAGTAGTATAGCGGGCTTAGAGGGGGCATACGGGCAGCCCCAGCATTTT

clone_size: once
v_call: TRBV3-1/TRBV3-2
j_call: TRBJ2-1
d_call: TRBD2
cdr3_aa: CASSQPGTSGSNEQFF
cdr3_nt: TGTGCCAGCAGCCAACCTGGGACTAGCGGGTCCAATGAGCAGTTCTTC

clone_size: -
v_call: TRBV29-1
j_call: TRBJ2-1
d_call: TRBD2
cdr3_aa: CSVEGPSGRSGEQFF
cdr3_nt: TGCAGCGTTGAAGGTCCTAGCGGGCGTAGTGGTGAGCAGTTCTTC

clone_size: once
v_call: TRBV7-9
j_call: TRBJ1-1
d_call: -
cdr3_aa: CASSADSNTEAFF
cdr3_nt: TGTGCCAGCAGCGCTGACAGCAACACTGAAGCTTTCTTT

clone_size: -
v_call: TRBV6-5
j_call: TRBJ1-6
d_call: -
cdr3_aa: CASMGGRLLNSPLHF
cdr3_nt: TGTGCCAGCATGGGGGGACGGTTATTGAATTCACCCCTCCACTTT

clone_size: -
v_call: TRBV9
j_call: TRBJ1-5
d_call: -
cdr3_aa: CASSVGQAYNQPQHF
cdr3_nt: TGTGCCAGCAGCGTAGGTCAGGCTTATAATCAGCCCCAGCATTTT

clone_size: -
v_call: TRBV7-9
j_call: TRBJ2-1
d_call: TRBD2
cdr3_aa: CASSLVTSGKDEQFF
cdr3_nt: TGTGCCAGCAGCTTAGTTACTAGCGGGAAGGATGAGCAGTTCTTC

clone_size: -
v_call: TRBV7-7
j_call: TRBJ2-5
d_call: TRBD1
cdr3_aa: CASSSDRGPETQYF
cdr3_nt: TGTGCTAGCAGCTCGGACAGGGGGCCAGAGACCCAGTACTTC

clone_size: -
v_call: TRBV30
j_call: TRBJ2-2
d_call: -
cdr3_aa: CAWSPGGKNTGELFF
cdr3_nt: TGTGCCTGGAGTCCTGGGGGCAAGAACACCGGGGAGCTGTTTTTT

clone_size: -
v_call: TRBV27
j_call: TRBJ2-7
d_call: -
cdr3_aa: CASIPSLGSTHEQYF
cdr3_nt: TGTGCCAGCATCCCTTCTCTGGGGAGCACCCACGAGCAGTACTTC

clone_size: -
v_call: TRBV28
j_call: TRBJ2-3
d_call: -
cdr3_aa: CATRSEASKYF
cdr3_nt: TGTGCCACCCGCTCCGAGGCCTCAAAGTATTTT

clone_size: -
v_call: TRBV4-1
j_call: TRBJ2-1
d_call: TRBD2
cdr3_aa: CASSQDRASGRESSYNEQFF
cdr3_nt: TGCGCCAGCAGCCAAGATCGAGCTAGCGGGAGAGAGAGCTCCTACAATGAGCAGTTCTTC

clone_size: -
v_call: TRBV3-1/TRBV3-2
j_call: TRBJ2-1
d_call: TRBD2
cdr3_aa: CASAGLAGNNEQFF
cdr3_nt: TGTGCCAGCGCCGGACTAGCGGGAAACAATGAGCAGTTCTTC

clone_size: once
v_call: TRBV6-2/TRBV6-3
j_call: TRBJ2-1
d_call: -
cdr3_aa: CASSYSTRGFSSYNEQFF
cdr3_nt: TGTGCCAGCAGTTACTCGACTCGGGGATTTAGCTCCTACAATGAGCAGTTCTTC